The clone carrying this T cell receptor (beta chain) was detected many times. Amplification of TCR beta CDR3 regions used RNA transcripts. First-round RT-PCR employed HTBI primers, with a second-round multiplex PCR after it. TCRdb re-derived calls from the multiplex PCR reads in MiXCR, one entry per CDR3 protein. The data contain about 640,000 distinct CDR3 sequences, 35% to 45% of them seen just once; the ten biggest clones take up under 3.5%. These data originate in a study of Graves' ophthalmopathy and Graves' hyperthyroidism. CDR1 is SGHTA and CDR2 is FQGNSA in the germline V gene. The CDR3 runs to 20 residues. Trimming took off 5 bases at V and 1 base at J, with 29 bases between the two ends.

Input material: peripheral blood. The source of this sequence is an adult man with Graves' ophthalmopathy. The rearrangement links TRBV7-2 to TRBJ1-1; TRBD1 is a possible D gene (6 bases). The CDR3 DNA is TGTGCCAGCAGCATGGTGGGGGGGTGGGGGGCAGGGTTTAGGAACACTGAAGCTTTCTTT. Translation gives CASSMVGGWGAGFRNTEAFF.